The sample holds a few counts of the clone carrying this T cell receptor beta chain. The CDR3 has 18 amino acids. V lost 0 bases, J lost 1 base, and 9 bases stayed unmatched. The germline V gene has CDR1 SGHVS and CDR2 FQNEAQ. TCRdb independently ran MiXCR on the 5' RACE reads; one entry per CDR3 protein. The sample consists of around 500,000 distinct CDR3 sequences, approximately 18% of them appearing once. This sample was included in a study of T-cell memory formation after mild COVID-19. Study information: TCR clusters were largely donor specific.

The chain recombines TRBV7-8 with TRBJ2-3, with 8 nucleotides matching TRBD2. The source of this sequence is an adult woman who had mild COVID-19 (a few samples of this study predate the infection). Cell type and time point are not known. The sequenced material came from PBMCs or a T cell subset sorted from them (not recorded which). The CDR3: CASSLAWFRGGGTDTQYF. The CDR3 DNA sequence: TGTGCCAGCAGCTTAGCATGGTTTCGGGGGGGTGGCACAGATACGCAGTATTTT.